One sample yielded the 11 T cell receptor beta chains listed below, sequenced in a study of T cell responses to AZD1222 COVID-19 vaccine. TCRdb's copy holds only in-frame clones and misses some; the assay was immunoSEQ multiplex PCR. Here the sample spans over 100,000 clones, over 90% being singletons. This material consisted of peripheral blood, taken on day 0 of AZD1222 vaccination. The source is an adult in good health.

The chain links TRBV7-9 to TRBJ2-3; tentative D call: TRBD1 (5 bases). This CDR3 has 15 amino acids. With 5 bases removed from V and 4 bases from J, the gap between germline ends came to 16 bases. From germline, CDR1 is SEHNR and CDR2 FQNEAQ (reference sequence). The CDR3 protein is CASSPPRQSPDTQYF. DNA of the CDR3: TGTGCCAGCAGCCCCCCCAGACAGTCACCAGATACGCAGTATTTT.

The chain uses TRBV19 and TRBJ2-4; D perhaps matches TRBD2 (6 bases). This CDR3 has 14 residues. Germline V CDR1 and CDR2: LNHDA, SQIVND (reference sequence). Trimming stripped 3 bases from V and 5 bases from J, with 11 bases between. Here the CDR3 reads CASSILGEENIQYF. The CDR3 DNA reads as TGTGCCAGTAGTATCCTGGGGGAGGAAAACATTCAGTACTTC.

CDR3 protein: CATIDRDRDYGYTF. In nucleotides, the CDR3 is TGTGCCACTATCGACCGGGACAGGGACTATGGCTACACCTTC. The chain is built from TRBV15 and TRBJ1-2; 9 bases agree with TRBD1. The V gene end was trimmed by 9 bases and the J gene end by 3 bases; junction bases not matched to a gene: 8. CDR1 and CDR2 from the germline V gene are LNHNV and YYDKDF (reference sequence). This CDR3 is 14 amino acids long.

This chain connects TRBV5-4 to TRBJ1-1; TRBD1 aligns across 8 bases. The germline CDR1 and CDR2 sequences are SGHNT and YYREEE (reference sequence). The CDR3 totals 14 residues. The V gene end was trimmed by 4 bases and the J gene end by 6 bases; junction bases not matched to a gene: 8. The CDR3 coding sequence is TGTGCCAGCAGCCCTAAGGACAGGGTCTCTGAAGCTTTCTTT. Its translation is CASSPKDRVSEAFF. Full variable domain (missing parts from reference TRBV5-4 and TRBJ1-1): ETGVTQSPTHLIKTRGQQVTLRCSSQSGHNTVSWYQQALGQGPQFIFQYYREEENGRGNFPPRFSGLQFPNYSSELNVNALELDDSALYLCASSPKDRVSEAFFGQGTRLTVV.

The chain recombines TRBV7-2 with TRBJ1-3; possible D gene TRBD1, 6 bases. CDR3 size: 18 residues. The ends were cut back, 2 bases at V and 0 bases at J, with 17 bases in the middle. Germline V lookup: CDR1 SGHTA, CDR2 FQGNSA. CDR3 residues: CASSLQGRGRGSGNTIYF. The CDR3, as DNA: TGTGCCAGCAGCTTACAGGGCAGGGGTCGGGGCTCTGGAAACACCATATATTTT.

This clone has just a few counts. This sequence joins TRBV30 and TRBJ2-3; tentatively, D is TRBD1 or TRBD2 (6 bases each). The germline V and J ends were trimmed by 0 bases and 2 bases, with 9 bases remaining between them. The CDR3 is 14 amino acids. CDR1 and CDR2 (germline): GTSNPN, SVGIG (reference sequence). CDR3 bases: TGTGCCTGGAGTGTAGGGGGGATCACAGATACGCAGTATTTT. This sequence encodes CAWSVGGITDTQYF.

In DNA form, the CDR3 reads TGTGCCTGGAGGGACAGCGGAAACACCATATATTTT. Its protein is CAWRDSGNTIYF. The chain is built from TRBV30 and TRBJ1-3; perhaps TRBD1 as D (6 bases). The CDR3 loop spans 12 amino acids. Trimming cost V 3 bases and J 4 bases, with 7 bases left between them. Germline-derived CDR1 and CDR2 are GTSNPN and SVGIG (reference sequence).

The rearrangement joins TRBV19 to TRBJ1-6; 8 bases agree with TRBD1. There are 13 residues in the CDR3. From germline, CDR1 is LNHDA and CDR2 SQIVND (reference sequence). J gave up 9 bases and V 5 bases, and 3 bases lay outside the gene matches. The CDR3 sequence is CASSPTGVSPLHF. In DNA, the CDR3 is TGTGCCAGTAGTCCGACAGGGGTTTCACCCCTCCACTTT.

This chain links TRBV2 with TRBJ2-3; 13 positions agree with TRBD2. The length of the CDR3 is 15 residues. Germline CDR1 is SNHLY and CDR2 is FYNNEI. The V and J ends lost 7 bases and 4 bases, in that order; junction bases with no gene match: 5. This chain's CDR3 is CASNQLAGGPDTQYF. CDR3 in DNA: TGTGCCAGCAACCAACTAGCGGGAGGGCCAGATACGCAGTATTTT.

V gene TRBV28 combines with J gene TRBJ2-7; no definite D call. This CDR3 comprises 13 residues. Trimming removed 6 bases from V and 0 bases from J, with 9 bases in between. CDR1 and CDR2 from the germline V gene are MDHEN and SYDVKM. The CDR3 nucleotides are TGTGCCAGCAGCCCGGGCTACTCCTACGAGCAGTACTTC. Its protein product is CASSPGYSYEQYF.

V usage is TRBV2 and J usage is TRBJ1-5; D is unresolved. Germline-derived CDR1 and CDR2 are SNHLY and FYNNEI. The length of the CDR3 is 16 residues. The germline V and J ends were trimmed by 5 bases and 0 bases, with 14 bases remaining between them. CDR3 DNA sequence: TGTGCCAGCAGTCGAGACGGAATATATAGCAATCAGCCCCAGCATTTT. Translation gives CASSRDGIYSNQPQHF.